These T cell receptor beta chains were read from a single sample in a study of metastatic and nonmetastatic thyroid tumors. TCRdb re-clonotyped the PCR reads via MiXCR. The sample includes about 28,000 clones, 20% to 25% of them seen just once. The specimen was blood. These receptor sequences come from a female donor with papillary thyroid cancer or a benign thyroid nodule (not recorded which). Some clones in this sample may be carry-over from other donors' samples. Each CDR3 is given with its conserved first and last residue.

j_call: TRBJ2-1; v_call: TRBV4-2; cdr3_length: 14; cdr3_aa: CASSQDGRVNEQFF
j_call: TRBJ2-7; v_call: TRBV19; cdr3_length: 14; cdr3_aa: CASSGRDRRFEQYF
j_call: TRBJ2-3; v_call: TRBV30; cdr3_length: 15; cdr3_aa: CAWSSRDSFTDTQYF
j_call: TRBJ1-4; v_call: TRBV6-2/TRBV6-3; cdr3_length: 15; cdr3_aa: CASSYMAGGNEKLFF
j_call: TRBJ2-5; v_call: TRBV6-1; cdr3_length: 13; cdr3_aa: CASIAVVEETQYF
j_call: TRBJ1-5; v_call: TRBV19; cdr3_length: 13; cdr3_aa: CASSLGIEQPQHF
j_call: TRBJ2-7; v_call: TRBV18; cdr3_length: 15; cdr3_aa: CASSPPTQGFGEQYF
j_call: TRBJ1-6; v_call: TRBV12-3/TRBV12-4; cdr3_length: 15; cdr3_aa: CASSYRLGYDSPLHF
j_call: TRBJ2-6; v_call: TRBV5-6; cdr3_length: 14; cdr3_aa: CASSPGSGANVLTF
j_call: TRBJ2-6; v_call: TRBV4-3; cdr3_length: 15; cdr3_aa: CASSPQGSGANVLTF
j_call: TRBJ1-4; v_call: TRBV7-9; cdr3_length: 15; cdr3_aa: CASSIDRGANEKLFF
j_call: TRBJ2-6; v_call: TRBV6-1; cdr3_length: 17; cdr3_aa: CASSMDRGYSGANVLTF
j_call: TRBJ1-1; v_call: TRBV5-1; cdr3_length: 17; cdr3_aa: CASSLASGTWSNTEAFF
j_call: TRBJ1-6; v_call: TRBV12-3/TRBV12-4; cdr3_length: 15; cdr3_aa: CASSSVAGNNSPLHF
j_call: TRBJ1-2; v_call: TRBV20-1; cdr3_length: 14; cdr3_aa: CSAREDQGAGGYTF
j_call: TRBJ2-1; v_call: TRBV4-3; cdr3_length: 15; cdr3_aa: CASSQDGNPHNEQFF
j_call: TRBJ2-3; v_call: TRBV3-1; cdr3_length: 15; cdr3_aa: CASSKDRDGADTQYF
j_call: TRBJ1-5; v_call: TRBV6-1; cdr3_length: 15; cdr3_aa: CASIETRLSNQPQHF
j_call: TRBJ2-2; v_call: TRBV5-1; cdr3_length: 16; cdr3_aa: CASSFRAGGWTGELFF
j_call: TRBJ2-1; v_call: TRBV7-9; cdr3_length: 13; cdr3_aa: CASSSQGDNEQFF
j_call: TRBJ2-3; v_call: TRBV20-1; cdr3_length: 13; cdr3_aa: CSAQHPLADTQYF
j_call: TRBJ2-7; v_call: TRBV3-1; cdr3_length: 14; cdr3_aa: CASSRRTGSYEQYF
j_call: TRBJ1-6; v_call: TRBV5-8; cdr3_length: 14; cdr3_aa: CASSFYPENSPLHF
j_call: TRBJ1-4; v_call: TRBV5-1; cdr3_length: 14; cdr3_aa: CASSLGLGDEKLFF
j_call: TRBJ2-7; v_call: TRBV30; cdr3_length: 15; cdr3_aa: CAWSSFQGAVYEQYF
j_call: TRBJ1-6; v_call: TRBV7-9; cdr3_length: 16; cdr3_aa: CASSLSSGLYNSPLHF
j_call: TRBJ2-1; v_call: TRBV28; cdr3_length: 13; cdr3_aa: CASRAVSYNEQFF
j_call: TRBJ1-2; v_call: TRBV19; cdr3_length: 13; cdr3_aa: CASHSQGYYGYTF
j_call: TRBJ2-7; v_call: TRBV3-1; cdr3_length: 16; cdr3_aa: CASSPPSGRGGHEQYF
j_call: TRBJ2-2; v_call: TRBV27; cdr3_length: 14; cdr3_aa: CASRTGQYTGELFF